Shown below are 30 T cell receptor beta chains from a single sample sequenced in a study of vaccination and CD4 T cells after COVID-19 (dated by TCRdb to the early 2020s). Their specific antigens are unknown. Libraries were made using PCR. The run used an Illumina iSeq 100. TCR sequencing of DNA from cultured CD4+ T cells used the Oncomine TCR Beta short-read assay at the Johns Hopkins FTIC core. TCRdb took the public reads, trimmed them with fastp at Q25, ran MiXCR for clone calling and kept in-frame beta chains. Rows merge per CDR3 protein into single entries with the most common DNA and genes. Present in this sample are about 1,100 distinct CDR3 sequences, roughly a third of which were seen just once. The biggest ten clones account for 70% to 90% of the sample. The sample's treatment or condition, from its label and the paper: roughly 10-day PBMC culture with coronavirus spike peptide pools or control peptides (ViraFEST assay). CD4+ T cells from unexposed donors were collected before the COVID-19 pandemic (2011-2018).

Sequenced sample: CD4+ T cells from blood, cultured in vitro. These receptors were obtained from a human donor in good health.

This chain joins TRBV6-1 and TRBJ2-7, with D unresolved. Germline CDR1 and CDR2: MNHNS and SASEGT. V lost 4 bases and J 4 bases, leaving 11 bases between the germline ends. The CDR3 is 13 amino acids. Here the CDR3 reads CASSGYAPYEQYF. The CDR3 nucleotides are TGTGCCAGCAGTGGCTACGCGCCATACGAGCAGTACTTC.

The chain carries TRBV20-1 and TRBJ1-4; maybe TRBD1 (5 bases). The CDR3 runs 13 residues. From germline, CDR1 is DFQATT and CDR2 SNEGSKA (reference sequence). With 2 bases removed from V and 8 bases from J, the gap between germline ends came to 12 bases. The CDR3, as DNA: TGCAGTGCTAGAAAGGGGTTGGGAGAAAAACTGTTTTTT. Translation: CSARKGLGEKLFF.

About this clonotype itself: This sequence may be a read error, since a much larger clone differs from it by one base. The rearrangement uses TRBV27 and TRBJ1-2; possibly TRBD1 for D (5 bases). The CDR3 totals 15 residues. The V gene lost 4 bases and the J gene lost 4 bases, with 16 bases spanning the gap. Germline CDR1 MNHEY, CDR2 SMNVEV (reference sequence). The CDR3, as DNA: TGTGCCAGCAGTTCTCGCCGGGGCTTCGCCTATGGCTACACCTTC. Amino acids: CASSSRRGFAYGYTF.

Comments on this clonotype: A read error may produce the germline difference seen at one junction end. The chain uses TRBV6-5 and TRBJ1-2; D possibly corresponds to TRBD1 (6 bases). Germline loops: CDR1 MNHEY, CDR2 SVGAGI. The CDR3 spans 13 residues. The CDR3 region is CTSSYGQHYGYTF. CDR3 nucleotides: TGTACCAGCAGTTACGGACAGCACTATGGCTACACCTTC.

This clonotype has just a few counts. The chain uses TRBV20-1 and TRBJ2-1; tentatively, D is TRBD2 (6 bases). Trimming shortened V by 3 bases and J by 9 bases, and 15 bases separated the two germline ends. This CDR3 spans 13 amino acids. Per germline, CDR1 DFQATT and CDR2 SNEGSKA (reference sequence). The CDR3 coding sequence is TGCAGTGCTAGTCGCCTAGCCGGGGGTGAGCAGTTCTTC. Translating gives CSASRLAGGEQFF.

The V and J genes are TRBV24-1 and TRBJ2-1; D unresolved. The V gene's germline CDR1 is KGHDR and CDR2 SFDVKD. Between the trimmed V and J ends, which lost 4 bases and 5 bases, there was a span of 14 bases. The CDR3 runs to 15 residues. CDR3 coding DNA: TGTGCCACCAGTGACTCCGGCGGCGGCAACAATGAGCAGTTCTTC. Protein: CATSDSGGGNNEQFF.

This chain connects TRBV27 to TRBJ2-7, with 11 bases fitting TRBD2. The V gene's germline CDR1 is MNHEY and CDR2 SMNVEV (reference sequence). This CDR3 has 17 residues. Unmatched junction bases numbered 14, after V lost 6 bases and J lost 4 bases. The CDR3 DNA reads TGTGCCAGCAGCCGACCGGGACTAGCGGCCTCTCCTTACGAGCAGTACTTC. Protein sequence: CASSRPGLAASPYEQYF.

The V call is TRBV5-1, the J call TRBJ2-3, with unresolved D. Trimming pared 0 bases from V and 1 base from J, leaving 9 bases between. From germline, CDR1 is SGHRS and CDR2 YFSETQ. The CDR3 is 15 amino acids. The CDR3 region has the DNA TGCGCCAGCAGCTTGGAATTAGCAGGCACAGATACGCAGTATTTT. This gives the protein CASSLELAGTDTQYF.

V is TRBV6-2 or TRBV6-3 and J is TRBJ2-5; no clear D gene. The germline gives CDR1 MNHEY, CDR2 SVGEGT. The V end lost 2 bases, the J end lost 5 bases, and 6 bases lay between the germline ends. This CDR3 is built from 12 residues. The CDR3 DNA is TGTGCCAGCAGTTACGTACGGGAGACCCAGTACTTC. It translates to CASSYVRETQYF.

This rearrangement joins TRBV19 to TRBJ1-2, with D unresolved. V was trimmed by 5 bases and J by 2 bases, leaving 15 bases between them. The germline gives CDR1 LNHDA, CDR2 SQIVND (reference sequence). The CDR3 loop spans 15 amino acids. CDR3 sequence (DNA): TGTGCCAGTAGTCCCCCCCGTGAGGCAAACTATGGCTACACCTTC. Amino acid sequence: CASSPPREANYGYTF.

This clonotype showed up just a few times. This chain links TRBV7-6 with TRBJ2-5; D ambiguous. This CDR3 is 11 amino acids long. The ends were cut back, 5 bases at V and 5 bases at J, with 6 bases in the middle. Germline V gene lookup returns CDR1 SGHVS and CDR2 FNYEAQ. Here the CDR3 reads CASSARETQYF. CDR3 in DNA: TGTGCCAGCAGCGCCAGGGAGACCCAGTACTTC.

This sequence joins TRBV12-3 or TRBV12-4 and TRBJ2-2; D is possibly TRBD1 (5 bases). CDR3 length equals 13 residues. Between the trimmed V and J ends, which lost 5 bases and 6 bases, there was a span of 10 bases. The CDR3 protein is CASSLQGAGELFF. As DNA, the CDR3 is TGTGCCAGCAGTCTGCAGGGTGCCGGGGAGCTGTTTTTT.

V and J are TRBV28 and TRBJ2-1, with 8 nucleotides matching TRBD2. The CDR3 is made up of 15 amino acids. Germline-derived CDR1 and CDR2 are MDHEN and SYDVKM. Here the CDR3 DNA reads TGTGCAGAGTCTCGGGCGGGGGGATATCACAATGAGCAGTTCTTC. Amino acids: CAESRAGGYHNEQFF.

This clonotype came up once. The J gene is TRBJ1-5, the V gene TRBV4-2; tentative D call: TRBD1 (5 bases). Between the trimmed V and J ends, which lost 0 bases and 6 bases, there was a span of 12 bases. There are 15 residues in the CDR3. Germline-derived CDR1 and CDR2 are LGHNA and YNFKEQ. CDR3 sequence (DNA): TGTGCCAGCAGCCAAGATAACGGGGGAGGTCAGCCCCAGCATTTT. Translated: CASSQDNGGGQPQHF.

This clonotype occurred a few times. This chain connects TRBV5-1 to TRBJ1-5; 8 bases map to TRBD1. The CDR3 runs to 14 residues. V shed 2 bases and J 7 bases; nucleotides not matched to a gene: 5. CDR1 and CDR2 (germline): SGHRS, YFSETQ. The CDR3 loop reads CASSFGQGEQPQHF. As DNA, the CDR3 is TGCGCCAGCAGCTTCGGACAGGGAGAACAGCCCCAGCATTTT.

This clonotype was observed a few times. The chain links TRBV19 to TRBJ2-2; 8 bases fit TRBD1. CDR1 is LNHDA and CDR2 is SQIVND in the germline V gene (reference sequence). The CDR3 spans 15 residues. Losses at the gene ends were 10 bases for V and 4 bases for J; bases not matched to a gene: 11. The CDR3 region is CATKQGTGVTGELFF. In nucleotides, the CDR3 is TGTGCCACGAAGCAAGGGACAGGAGTCACCGGGGAGCTGTTTTTT.

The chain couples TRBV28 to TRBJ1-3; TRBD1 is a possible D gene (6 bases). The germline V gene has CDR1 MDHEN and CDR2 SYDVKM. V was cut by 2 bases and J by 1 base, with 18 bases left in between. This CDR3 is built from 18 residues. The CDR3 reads CASSLTAYRVTSGNTIYF. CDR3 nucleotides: TGTGCCAGCAGTTTAACGGCCTACAGGGTAACGTCTGGAAACACCATATATTTT.

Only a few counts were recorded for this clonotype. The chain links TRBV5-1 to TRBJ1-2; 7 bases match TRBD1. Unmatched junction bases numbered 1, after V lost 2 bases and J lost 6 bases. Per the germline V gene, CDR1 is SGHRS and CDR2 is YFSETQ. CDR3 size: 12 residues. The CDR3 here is CASSFQGDGYTF. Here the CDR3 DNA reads TGCGCCAGCAGCTTTCAGGGGGATGGCTACACCTTC.

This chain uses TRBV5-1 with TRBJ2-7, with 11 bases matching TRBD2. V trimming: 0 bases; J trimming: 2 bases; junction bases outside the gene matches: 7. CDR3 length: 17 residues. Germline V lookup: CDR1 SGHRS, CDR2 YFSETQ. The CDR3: CASSLGDSGRVPYEQYF. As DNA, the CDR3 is TGCGCCAGCAGCTTGGGGGATAGCGGGAGGGTCCCCTACGAGCAGTACTTC.

CDR3 in DNA: TGTGCCAGCAGTTTAAGGTGGGCAAACGGGAATTCACCCCTCCACTTT. Its translation is CASSLRWANGNSPLHF. This sequence joins TRBV28 and TRBJ1-6; D unresolved. V was cut by 2 bases and J by 7 bases, with 15 bases left in between. Germline values: CDR1 MDHEN, CDR2 SYDVKM. There are 16 residues in the CDR3.

The CDR3 DNA sequence: TGTGCCAGTAGTATGGGGGGCAAGTCGCATTTT. Translation: CASSMGGKSHF. This chain uses TRBV19 with TRBJ1-5; TRBD1 is a possible D gene (6 bases). The V and J ends lost 3 bases and 15 bases respectively, with 12 bases between them. The CDR3 loop spans 11 amino acids. Germline V lookup: CDR1 LNHDA, CDR2 SQIVND (reference sequence).

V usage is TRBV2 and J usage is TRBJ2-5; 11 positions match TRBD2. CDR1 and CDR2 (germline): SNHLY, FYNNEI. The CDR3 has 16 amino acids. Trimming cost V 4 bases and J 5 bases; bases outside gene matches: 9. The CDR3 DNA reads TGTGCCAGCAGTGGTACTAGCGGGAGTAATCAGGAGACCCAGTACTTC. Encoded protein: CASSGTSGSNQETQYF.

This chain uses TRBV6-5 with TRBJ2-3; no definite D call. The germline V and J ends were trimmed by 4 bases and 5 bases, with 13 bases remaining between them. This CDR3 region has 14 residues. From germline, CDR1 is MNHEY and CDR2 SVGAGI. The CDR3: CASSWAPDRDTQYF. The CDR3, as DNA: TGTGCCAGCAGTTGGGCTCCCGACCGAGATACGCAGTATTTT.

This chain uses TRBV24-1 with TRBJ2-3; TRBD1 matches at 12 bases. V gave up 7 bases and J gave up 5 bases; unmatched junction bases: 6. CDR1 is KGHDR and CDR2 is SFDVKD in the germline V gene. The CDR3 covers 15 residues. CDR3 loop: CATSTGTGGIDTQYF. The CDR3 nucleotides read TGTGCCACCAGCACCGGGACAGGGGGCATAGATACGCAGTATTTT.

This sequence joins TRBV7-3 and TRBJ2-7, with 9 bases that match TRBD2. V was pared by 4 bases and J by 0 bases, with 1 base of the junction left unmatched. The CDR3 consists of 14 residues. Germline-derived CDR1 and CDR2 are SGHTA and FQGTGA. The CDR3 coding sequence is TGTGCCAGCAGCTCTAGCGGGAACTCCTACGAGCAGTACTTC. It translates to CASSSSGNSYEQYF.

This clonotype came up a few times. As DNA, the CDR3 is TGTGCCAGCAGCCTCCAACAGGGGTCGGAGACCCAGTACTTC. Its translation: CASSLQQGSETQYF. This chain joins TRBV7-8 and TRBJ2-5; 7 bases agree with TRBD1. The CDR3 contains 14 residues. V trimming: 5 bases; J trimming: 5 bases; junction bases outside the gene matches: 8. Germline V gene lookup returns CDR1 SGHVS and CDR2 FQNEAQ.

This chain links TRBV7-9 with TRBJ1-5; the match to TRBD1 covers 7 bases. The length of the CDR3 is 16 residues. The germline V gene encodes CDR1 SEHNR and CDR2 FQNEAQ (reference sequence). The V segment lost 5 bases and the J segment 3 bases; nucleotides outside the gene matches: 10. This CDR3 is CASSPSGGGANQPQHF. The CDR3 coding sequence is TGTGCCAGCAGCCCCTCAGGGGGAGGGGCCAATCAGCCCCAGCATTTT.

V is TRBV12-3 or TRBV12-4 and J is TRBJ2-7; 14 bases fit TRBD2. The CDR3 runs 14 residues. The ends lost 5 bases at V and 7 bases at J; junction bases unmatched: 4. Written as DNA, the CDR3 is TGTGCCAGCAGTCGGACTAGCGGGAGGAGTGAGCAGTACTTC. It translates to CASSRTSGRSEQYF.

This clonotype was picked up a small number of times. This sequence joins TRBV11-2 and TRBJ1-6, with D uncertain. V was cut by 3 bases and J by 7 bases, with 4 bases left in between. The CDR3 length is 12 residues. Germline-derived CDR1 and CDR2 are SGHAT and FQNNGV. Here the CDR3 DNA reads TGTGCCAGCAGCTTCCCGAATTCACCCCTCCACTTT. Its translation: CASSFPNSPLHF.

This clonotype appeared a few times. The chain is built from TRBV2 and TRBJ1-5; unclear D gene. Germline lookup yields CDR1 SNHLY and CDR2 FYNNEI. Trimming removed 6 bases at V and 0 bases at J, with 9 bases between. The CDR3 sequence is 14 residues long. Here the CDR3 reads CASRPGGSNQPQHF. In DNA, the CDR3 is TGTGCCAGCAGACCGGGCGGTAGCAATCAGCCCCAGCATTTT.